This T cell receptor (beta chain) comes out of a study of blood T cell repertoires in COVID-19. Study-level information: Both acute and convalescent COVID-19 samples were obtained from the United States, Italy and Spain. PBMCs, B-cell-depleted T cells, or T cells were the source of the cDNA or gDNA that made up the material.

Original handling: Amplification with reference gene primers provided the estimates of nucleated cell counts. Generated by immunoSEQ multiplex PCR, the TCRdb table keeps only in-frame clones and is missing some. From that table come the V and J calls and clone size; the DNA was used to work out D and trimming. This sample has under 350,000 clones; roughly 80% occur once, and the top ten carry around 10%. V lost 0 bases, J lost 4 bases, and 15 bases lay in between. This CDR3 spans 16 amino acids. Germline V gives CDR1 SGHDN, CDR2 FVKESK. Sequencing was performed on peripheral blood. This sequence originates from a woman aged 45-65 years who had recovered from COVID-19. The chain links TRBV14 to TRBJ1-2; possibly TRBD1 for D (6 bases). CDR3 DNA: TGTGCCAGCAGCCAAGATCGGCCAGGGGTTGGCTATGGCTACACCTTC. Protein sequence: CASSQDRPGVGYGYTF.